These 8 T cell receptor beta chains originate from one sample sequenced in a study of human T cells and chemical hapten exposure. TCRdb fed the RACE reads into MiXCR, producing one record per CDR3 protein. The sample lists tens of thousands of distinct CDR3 sequences, about 11% occurring once. Time point denoted: pre-sensitization, week 0. Regarding treatment: therapeutic diphenylcyclopropenone sensitization with weekly scalp DPC. Sequencing used whole blood, obtained in connection with sensitization to the hapten diphenylcyclopropenone (DPC). The receptors here all came from a woman in her 40s with alopecia areata. Some clones in this sample may be carry-over from other donors' samples.

The CDR3 protein is CASSQATGAVYGYTF. CDR3 coding DNA: TGTGCCAGCAGCCAAGCGACAGGGGCCGTCTATGGCTACACCTTC. The chain employs TRBV3-1 and TRBJ1-2; 8 bases are shared with TRBD1. The CDR3 totals 15 residues. Per the germline V gene, CDR1 is LGHDT and CDR2 is YNNKEL (reference sequence). Losses at the gene ends were 1 base for V and 4 bases for J; bases not matched to a gene: 5.

This clonotype has more than one count but fewer than ten. This chain uses TRBV27 with TRBJ2-3, with 10 bases that match TRBD1. The CDR3 sequence is 16 residues long. CDR1 is MNHEY and CDR2 is SMNVEV in the germline V gene (reference sequence). J was trimmed by 2 bases and V by 4 bases; bases with no gene match: 6. The CDR3 coding sequence is TGTGCCAGCAGTTCCCGACAGGGGGCAAACACAGATACGCAGTATTTT. Its protein is CASSSRQGANTDTQYF.

The chain has TRBV9 and TRBJ2-1, with 9 bases fitting TRBD2. CDR1 SGDLS and CDR2 YYNGEE come from the germline V gene. The CDR3 loop spans 16 amino acids. With V trimmed by 7 bases and J by 10 bases, 18 bases remained unmatched. The CDR3 DNA is TGTGCCAGCGAAAGGGGTGTGCGGGAGGGGGACGAGGAGCAGTTCTTC. It codes for CASERGVREGDEEQFF.

This clonotype was seen a few times. The chain recombines TRBV28 with TRBJ2-1, with 8 bases matching TRBD2. Trimming cost V 6 bases and J 0 bases; bases outside gene matches: 7. The CDR3 loop spans 16 amino acids. Germline assignment: CDR1 MDHEN and CDR2 SYDVKM. The CDR3 nucleotides read TGTGCCAGCAGGACAGCGGGAGCCAGCTCCTACAATGAGCAGTTCTTC. Residues: CASRTAGASSYNEQFF.

This clonotype was seen at least ten times. The chain links TRBV29-1 to TRBJ2-1, with D hard to call. V dropped 4 bases and J dropped 8 bases, with 6 bases sitting between them. The CDR3 is 10 residues long. Germline V gives CDR1 SQVTM, CDR2 ANQGSEA. CDR3 nucleotide sequence: TGCAGCGTTGGCTTGGATGAGCAGTTCTTC. It yields the protein CSVGLDEQFF.

The chain uses TRBV28 and TRBJ1-1; no firm D call. V shed 3 bases and J shed 6 bases, with 8 bases lying between them. The CDR3 totals 12 residues. Germline V gives CDR1 MDHEN, CDR2 SYDVKM. CDR3 DNA: TGTGCCAGCAGTTTCGTGGTGGCTGAAGCTTTCTTT. Protein: CASSFVVAEAFF.

The gene calls are TRBV18 and TRBJ2-1; TRBD1 matches 8 bases. CDR1 KGHSH and CDR2 LQKENI come from the germline V gene. This CDR3 is built from 16 residues. Trimming took 6 bases from V and 4 from J; bases not matched to a gene: 11. The CDR3 nucleotides read TGTGCCAGCTCCCTAACCCCCCGACAGGGGTACAATGAGCAGTTCTTC. This gives the protein CASSLTPRQGYNEQFF.

In its sample, this clonotype was seen many times. This chain connects TRBV19 to TRBJ2-7; 14 bases line up with TRBD2. J was trimmed by 0 bases and V by 10 bases; bases with no gene match: 2. This CDR3 has 14 residues. Germline loops: CDR1 LNHDA, CDR2 SQIVND (reference sequence). This CDR3 is CATGLAGGSYEQYF. The CDR3 bases are TGTGCCACCGGACTAGCGGGGGGCTCCTACGAGCAGTACTTC.